This T cell receptor (beta chain) came from a study of regulatory T cells in long-lasting Graves disease. Turning to the study itself: Patients met the persistent Graves' disease definition after over 5 years of antithyroid drugs with positive TSH receptor antibodies. General study points: Persistent disease favored TRBV28, TRBJ1-2 and TRBJ2-5.

Germline assignment: CDR1 MDHEN and CDR2 SYDVKM. V gave up 7 bases and J gave up 1 base, with 13 bases separating them. The CDR3 covers 14 residues. As to time point: persistent/refractory GD, antithyroid drugs over 5 years with positive TRAb. Scientists built the TCR library using RNA that was extracted from PBMCs. From an endocrinology department in Xi'an, China, came the patients. Libraries of TCR beta came from iRepertoire HTBI primers plus Arm-PCR of CDR3 regions. TCRdb used MiXCR to reprocess the multiplex PCR reads, holding one entry per CDR3 protein. The sample holds some 430,000 distinct CDR3 sequences; roughly a fifth are singletons and the top ten take over 6%. In its sample, this clonotype was seen many times. The antigen is unknown.

The gene calls are TRBV28 and TRBJ1-2; maybe TRBD1 (5 bases). The material sequenced was peripheral blood mononuclear cells (PBMCs), taken when the disease was refractory, from a patient treated with antithyroid drugs. This TCR derives from a female donor with Graves disease. This chain's CDR3 is CASNRDGNNYGYTF. As DNA, the CDR3 is TGTGCCAGCAACCGGGACGGAAATAACTATGGCTACACCTTC.